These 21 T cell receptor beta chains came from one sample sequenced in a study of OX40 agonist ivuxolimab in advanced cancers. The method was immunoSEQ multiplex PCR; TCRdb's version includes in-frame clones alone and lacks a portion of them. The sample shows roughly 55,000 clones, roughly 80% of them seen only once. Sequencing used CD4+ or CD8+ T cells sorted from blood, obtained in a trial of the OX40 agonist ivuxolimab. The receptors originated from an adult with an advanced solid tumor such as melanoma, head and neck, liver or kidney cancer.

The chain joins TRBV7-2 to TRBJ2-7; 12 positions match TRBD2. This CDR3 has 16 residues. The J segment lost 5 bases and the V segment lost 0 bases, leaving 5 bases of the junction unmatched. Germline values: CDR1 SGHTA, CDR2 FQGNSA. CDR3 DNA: TGTGCCAGCAGCTTAGCGGGGACTAGCGGGCTCCACGAGCAGTACTTC. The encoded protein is CASSLAGTSGLHEQYF.

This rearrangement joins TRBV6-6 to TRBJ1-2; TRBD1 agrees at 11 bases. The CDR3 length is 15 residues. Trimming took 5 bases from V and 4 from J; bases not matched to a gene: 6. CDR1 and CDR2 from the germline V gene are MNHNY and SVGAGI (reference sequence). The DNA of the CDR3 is TGTGCCAGCAGTGGGTTGGGACAGGGGGGCTATGGCTACACCTTC. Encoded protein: CASSGLGQGGYGYTF.

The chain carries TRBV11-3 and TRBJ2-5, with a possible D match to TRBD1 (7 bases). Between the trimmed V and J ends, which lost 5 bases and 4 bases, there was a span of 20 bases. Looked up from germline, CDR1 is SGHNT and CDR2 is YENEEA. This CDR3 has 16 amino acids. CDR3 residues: CASSPSFGGGRETQYF. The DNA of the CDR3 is TGTGCCAGCAGCCCCAGTTTTGGAGGGGGCCGAGAGACCCAGTACTTC. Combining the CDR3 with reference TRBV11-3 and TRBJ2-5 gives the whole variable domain EAGVVQSPRYKIIEKKQPVAFWCNPISGHNTLYWYLQNLGQGPELLIRYENEEAVDDSQLPKDRFSAERLKGVDSTLKIQPAELGDSAVYLCASSPSFGGGRETQYFGPGTRLLVL.

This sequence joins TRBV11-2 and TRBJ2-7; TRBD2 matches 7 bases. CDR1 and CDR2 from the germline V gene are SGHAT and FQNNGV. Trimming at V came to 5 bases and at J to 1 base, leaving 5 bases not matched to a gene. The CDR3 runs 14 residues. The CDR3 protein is CASSLSGNSYEQYF. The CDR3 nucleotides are TGTGCCAGCAGCCTGAGCGGGAATTCCTACGAGCAGTACTTC.

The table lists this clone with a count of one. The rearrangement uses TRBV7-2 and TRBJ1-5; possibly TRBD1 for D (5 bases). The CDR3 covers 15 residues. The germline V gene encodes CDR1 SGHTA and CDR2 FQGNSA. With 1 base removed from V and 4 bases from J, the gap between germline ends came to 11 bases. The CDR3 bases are TGTGCCAGCAGCTTAGGGGACGACAGTAATCAGCCCCAGCATTTT. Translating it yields CASSLGDDSNQPQHF.

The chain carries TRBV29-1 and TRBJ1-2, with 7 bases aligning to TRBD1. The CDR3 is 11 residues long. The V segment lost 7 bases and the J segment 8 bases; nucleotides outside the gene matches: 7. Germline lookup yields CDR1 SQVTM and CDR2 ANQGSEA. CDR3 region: CSARTGTGYTF. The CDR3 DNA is TGCAGCGCCCGGACAGGAACCGGCTACACCTTC. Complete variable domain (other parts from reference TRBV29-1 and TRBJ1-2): SAVISQKPSRDICQRGTSLTIQCQVDSQVTMMFWYRQQPGQSLTLIATANQGSEATYESGFVIDKFPISRPNLTFSTLTVSNMSPEDSSIYLCSARTGTGYTFGSGTRLTVV.

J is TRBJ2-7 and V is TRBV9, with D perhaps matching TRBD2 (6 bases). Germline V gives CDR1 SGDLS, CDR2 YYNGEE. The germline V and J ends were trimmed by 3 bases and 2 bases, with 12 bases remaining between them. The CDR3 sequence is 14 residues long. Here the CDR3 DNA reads TGTGCCAGCAGCGCCACTAGCCGAGCCTACGAGCAGTACTTC. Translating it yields CASSATSRAYEQYF. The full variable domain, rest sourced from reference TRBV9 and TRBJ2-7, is DSGVTQTPKHLITATGQRVTLRCSPRSGDLSVYWYQQSLDQGLQFLIQYYNGEERAKGNILERFSAQQFPDLHSELNLSSLELGDSALYFCASSATSRAYEQYFGPGTRLTVT.

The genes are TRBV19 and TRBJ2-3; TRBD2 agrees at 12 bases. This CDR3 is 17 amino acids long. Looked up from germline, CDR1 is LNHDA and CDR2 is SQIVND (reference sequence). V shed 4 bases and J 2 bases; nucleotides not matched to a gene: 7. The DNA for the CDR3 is TGTGCCAGTAGTACCGGACTAGCGGGAAACCCCACAGATACGCAGTATTTT. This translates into CASSTGLAGNPTDTQYF.

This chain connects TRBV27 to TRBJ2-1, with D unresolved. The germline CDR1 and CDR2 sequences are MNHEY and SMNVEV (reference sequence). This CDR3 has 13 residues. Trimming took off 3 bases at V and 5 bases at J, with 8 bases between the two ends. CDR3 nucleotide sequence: TGTGCCAGCAGTTTTGGTGGAAACAATGAGCAGTTCTTC. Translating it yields CASSFGGNNEQFF.

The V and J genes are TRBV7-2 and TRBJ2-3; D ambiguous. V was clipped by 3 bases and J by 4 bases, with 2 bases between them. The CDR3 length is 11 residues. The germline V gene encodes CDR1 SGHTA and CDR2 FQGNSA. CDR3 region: CASSLADTQYF. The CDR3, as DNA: TGTGCCAGCAGCTTGGCAGATACGCAGTATTTT.

Written as DNA, the CDR3 is TGTGCCAGCTCACCAGTGAAATCAGGTGAAGGCTACACCTTC. Translation: CASSPVKSGEGYTF. The V gene is TRBV18, the J gene TRBJ1-2; unclear D gene. This CDR3 comprises 14 residues. Germline loops: CDR1 KGHSH, CDR2 LQKENI. The V gene lost 2 bases and the J gene lost 8 bases, with 15 bases spanning the gap.

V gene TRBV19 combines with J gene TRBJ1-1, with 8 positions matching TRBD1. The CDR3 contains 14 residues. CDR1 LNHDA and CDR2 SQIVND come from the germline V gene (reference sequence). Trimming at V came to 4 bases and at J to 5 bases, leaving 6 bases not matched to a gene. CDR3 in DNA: TGTGCCAGTAGTAGCGACAGGGGAGGGACTGAAGCTTTCTTT. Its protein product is CASSSDRGGTEAFF.

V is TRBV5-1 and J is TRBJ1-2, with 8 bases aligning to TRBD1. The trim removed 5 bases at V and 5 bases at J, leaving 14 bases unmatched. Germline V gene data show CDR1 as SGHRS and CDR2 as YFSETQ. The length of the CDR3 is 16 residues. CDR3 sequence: CASRRTEADRGYGYTF. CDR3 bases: TGCGCCAGCAGACGAACCGAGGCTGACAGGGGATATGGCTACACCTTC.

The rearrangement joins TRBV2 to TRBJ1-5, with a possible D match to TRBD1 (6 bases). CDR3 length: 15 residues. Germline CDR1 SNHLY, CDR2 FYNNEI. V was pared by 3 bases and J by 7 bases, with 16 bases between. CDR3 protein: CASSDEPRGVQPQHF. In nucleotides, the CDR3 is TGTGCCAGCAGTGATGAGCCCAGGGGAGTGCAGCCCCAGCATTTT. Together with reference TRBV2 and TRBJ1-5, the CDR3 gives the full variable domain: EPEVTQTPSHQVTQMGQEVILRCVPISNHLYFYWYRQILGQKVEFLVSFYNNEISEKSEIFDDQFSVERPDGSNFTLKIRSTKLEDSAMYFCASSDEPRGVQPQHFGDGTRLSIL.

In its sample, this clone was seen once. The CDR3 bases are TGCAGCGTTGAAGGGACGGTCAACTACAATGAGCAGTTCTTC. Protein: CSVEGTVNYNEQFF. The J gene is TRBJ2-1, the V gene TRBV29-1; the D is unclear. Germline CDR1 is SQVTM and CDR2 is ANQGSEA. V gave up 1 base and J gave up 3 bases, with 10 bases separating them. The length of the CDR3 is 14 residues.

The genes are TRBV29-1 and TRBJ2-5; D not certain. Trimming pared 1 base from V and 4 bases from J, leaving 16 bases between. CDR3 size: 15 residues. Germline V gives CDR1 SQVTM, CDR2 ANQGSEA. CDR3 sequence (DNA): TGCAGCGTTGAAGGTGGTGGCCTATCGCTAGAGACCCAGTACTTC. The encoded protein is CSVEGGGLSLETQYF. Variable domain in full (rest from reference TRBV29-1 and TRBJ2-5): SAVISQKPSRDICQRGTSLTIQCQVDSQVTMMFWYRQQPGQSLTLIATANQGSEATYESGFVIDKFPISRPNLTFSTLTVSNMSPEDSSIYLCSVEGGGLSLETQYFGPGTRLLVL.

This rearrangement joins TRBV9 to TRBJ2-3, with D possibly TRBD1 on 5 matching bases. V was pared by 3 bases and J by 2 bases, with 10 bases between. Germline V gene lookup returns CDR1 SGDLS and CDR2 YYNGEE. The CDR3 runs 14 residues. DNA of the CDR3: TGTGCCAGCAGCGCTGGGGCCTTCACAGATACGCAGTATTTT. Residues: CASSAGAFTDTQYF. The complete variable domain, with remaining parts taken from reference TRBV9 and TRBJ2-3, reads DSGVTQTPKHLITATGQRVTLRCSPRSGDLSVYWYQQSLDQGLQFLIQYYNGEERAKGNILERFSAQQFPDLHSELNLSSLELGDSALYFCASSAGAFTDTQYFGPGTRLTVL.

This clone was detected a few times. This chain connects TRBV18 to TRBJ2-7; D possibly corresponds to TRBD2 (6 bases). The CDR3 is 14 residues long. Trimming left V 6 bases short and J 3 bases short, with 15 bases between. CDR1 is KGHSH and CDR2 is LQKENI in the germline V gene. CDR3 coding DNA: TGTGCCAGCTCCCACGGGACTGGTGGCTACGAGCAGTACTTC. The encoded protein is CASSHGTGGYEQYF.

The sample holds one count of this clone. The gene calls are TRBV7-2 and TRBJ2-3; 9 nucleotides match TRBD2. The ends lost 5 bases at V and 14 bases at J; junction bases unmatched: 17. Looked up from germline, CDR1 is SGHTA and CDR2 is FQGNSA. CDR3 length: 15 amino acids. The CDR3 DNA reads TGTGCCAGCAGCCCTGGCGGGGGGGCCCCGTACGTCGGGTATTTT. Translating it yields CASSPGGGAPYVGYF. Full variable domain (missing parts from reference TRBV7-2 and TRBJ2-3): GAGVSQSPSNKVTEKGKDVELRCDPISGHTALYWYRQSLGQGLEFLIYFQGNSAPDKSGLPSDRFSAERTGGSVSTLTIQRTQQEDSAVYLCASSPGGGAPYVGYFGPGTRLTVL.

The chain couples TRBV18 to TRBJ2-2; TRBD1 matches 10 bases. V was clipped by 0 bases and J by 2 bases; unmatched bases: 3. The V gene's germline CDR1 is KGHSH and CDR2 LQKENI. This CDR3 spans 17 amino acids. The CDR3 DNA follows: TGTGCCAGCTCACCACCCCGGGACAGGGGTAACACCGGGGAGCTGTTTTTT. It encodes CASSPPRDRGNTGELFF. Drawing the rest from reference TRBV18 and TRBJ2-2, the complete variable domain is NAGVMQNPRHLVRRRGQEARLRCSPMKGHSHVYWYRQLPEEGLKFMVYLQKENIIDESGMPKERFSAEFPKEGPSILRIQQVVRGDSAAYFCASSPPRDRGNTGELFFGEGSRLTVL.

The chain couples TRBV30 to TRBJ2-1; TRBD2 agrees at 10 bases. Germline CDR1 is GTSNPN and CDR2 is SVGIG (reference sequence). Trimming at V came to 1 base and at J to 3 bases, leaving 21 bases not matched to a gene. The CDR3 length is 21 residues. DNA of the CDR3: TGTGCCTGGAGTGGACTCCCGACAGGGCCCAAGCGGGAGGGCCTCTACAATGAGCAGTTCTTC. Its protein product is CAWSGLPTGPKREGLYNEQFF.